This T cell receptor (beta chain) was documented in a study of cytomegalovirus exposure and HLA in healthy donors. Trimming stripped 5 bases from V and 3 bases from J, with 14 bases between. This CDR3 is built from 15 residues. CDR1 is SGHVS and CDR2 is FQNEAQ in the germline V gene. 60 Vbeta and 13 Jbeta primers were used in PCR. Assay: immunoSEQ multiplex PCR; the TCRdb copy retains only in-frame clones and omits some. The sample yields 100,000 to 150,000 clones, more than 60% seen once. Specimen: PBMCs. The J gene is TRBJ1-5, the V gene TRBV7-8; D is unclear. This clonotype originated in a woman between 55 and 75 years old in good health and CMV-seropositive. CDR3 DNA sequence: TGTGCCAGCAGCCATGACATCGCCCACAATCAGCCCCAGCATTTT. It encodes CASSHDIAHNQPQHF.